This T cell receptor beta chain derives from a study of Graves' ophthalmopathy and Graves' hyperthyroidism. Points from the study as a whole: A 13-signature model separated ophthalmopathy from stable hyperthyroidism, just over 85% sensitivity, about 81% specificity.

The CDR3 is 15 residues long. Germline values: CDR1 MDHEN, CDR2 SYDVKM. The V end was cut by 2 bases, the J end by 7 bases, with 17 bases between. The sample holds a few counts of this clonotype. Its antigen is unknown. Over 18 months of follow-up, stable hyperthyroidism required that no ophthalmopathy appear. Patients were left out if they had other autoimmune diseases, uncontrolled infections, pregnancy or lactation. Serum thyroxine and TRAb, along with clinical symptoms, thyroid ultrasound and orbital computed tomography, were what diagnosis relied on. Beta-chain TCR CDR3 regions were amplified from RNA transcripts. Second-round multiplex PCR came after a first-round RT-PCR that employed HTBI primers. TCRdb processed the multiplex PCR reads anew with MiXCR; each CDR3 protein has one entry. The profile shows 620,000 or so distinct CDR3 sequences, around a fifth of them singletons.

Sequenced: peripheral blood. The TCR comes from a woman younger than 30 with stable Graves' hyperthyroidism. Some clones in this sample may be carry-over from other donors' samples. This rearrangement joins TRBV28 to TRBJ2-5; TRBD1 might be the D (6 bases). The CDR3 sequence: CASSLNLDRSGTQYF. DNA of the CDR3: TGTGCCAGCAGTTTAAACCTGGACAGATCGGGGACCCAGTACTTC.